A single T cell receptor (beta chain) is shown here with its context. The target of this receptor is not known. Within one base of it there is no much larger clone, and no base qualities were kept. The source of the sample is a study of T cell repertoires in cytomegalovirus infection (dated by TCRdb to the late 2010s). About the full investigation: The HLA type of each donor mattered for the analysis, because public TCR beta signatures pointed to carriage of CMV infection along with the matching HLA type.

Sequenced on an Illumina HiSeq 1500. The public reads were reanalyzed by TCRdb: fastp trimming at Q25, MiXCR alignment, in-frame beta chains only. Each record represents a unique CDR3 protein, reported with the most common genes and DNA among its rows. Recorded for this sample are approximately 630,000 distinct CDR3 sequences; approximately 24% of them occurred a single time. Approximately 8% of the sample comes from the top ten. The paper as a whole reports these results and caveats: In the ex vivo response, HLA-C-restricted CMV-specific TCR beta clonotypes were dominant, and in two of eight donors the single most frequent clonotype came from this HLA-C-restricted group. Carriers of CMV infection plus the relevant HLA type were discriminated by the cumulative frequency of public TCR beta family members in the study cohort and in an independent roughly 340-donor cohort.

The clonotype was recovered from a human donor in good health (CMV status not recorded). Some clones in this sample may be carry-over from other donors' samples. The source material was CD8+ T cells from PBMCs.

The nucleotide sequence is given as TGTGCCAGCAGCTTGCGCCTGTGGGGGAATACGCAGTATTTT. The encoded protein is CASSLRLWGNTQYF. The chain couples TRBV6-6 to TRBJ2-3, with the D gene possibly TRBD1 or TRBD2, each one fitting 5 bases. The CDR3, from cysteine to phenylalanine, totals 14 residues. Of the read, only the CDR3 DNA is kept; its 42 bases are in frame from base 1. The CDR1 and CDR2 encoded by the germline V gene (reference sequence) are MNHNY and SVGAGI. V lost 6 bases and J lost 7 bases; the stretch between them is 17 bases long.